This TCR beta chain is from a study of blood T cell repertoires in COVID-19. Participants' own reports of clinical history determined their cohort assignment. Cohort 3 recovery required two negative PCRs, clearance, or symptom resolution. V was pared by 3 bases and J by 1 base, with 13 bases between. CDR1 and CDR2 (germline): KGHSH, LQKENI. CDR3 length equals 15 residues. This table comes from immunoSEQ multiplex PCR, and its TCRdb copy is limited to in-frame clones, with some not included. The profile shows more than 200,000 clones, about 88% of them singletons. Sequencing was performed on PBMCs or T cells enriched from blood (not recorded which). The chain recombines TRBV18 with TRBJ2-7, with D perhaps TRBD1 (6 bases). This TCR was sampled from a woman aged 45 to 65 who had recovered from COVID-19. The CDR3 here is CASSPGRTESYEQYF. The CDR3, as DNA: TGTGCCAGCTCACCCGGGCGGACAGAGTCCTACGAGCAGTACTTC.